Below, 2 T cell receptor beta chains from the same sample are listed, as sequenced in a study of T cell repertoires in ileal Crohn's disease. The data were produced by immunoSEQ multiplex PCR, yet TCRdb's version contains in-frame clones alone and is incomplete. The profile covers about 18,000 clones, with approximately 60% appearing a single time and roughly 6.2% taken by the ten largest. Sequencing used ileal tissue. These receptors were obtained from an adult with Crohn's disease.

The V call is TRBV5-1, the J call TRBJ2-1; 8 bases fit TRBD2. Germline-derived CDR1 and CDR2 are SGHRS and YFSETQ. The CDR3 length is 18 residues. The J segment lost 8 bases and the V segment lost 2 bases, leaving 18 bases of the junction unmatched. Written as DNA, the CDR3 is TGCGCCAGCAGCTTTTCCGGGTCGGTAGTGCGGGAGGATCATGAGCAGTTCTTC. Translating it yields CASSFSGSVVREDHEQFF.

The genes are TRBV6-1 and TRBJ2-2; possible D gene TRBD1, 6 bases. Germline-derived CDR1 and CDR2 are MNHNS and SASEGT. V was pared by 5 bases and J by 0 bases, with 10 bases between. The CDR3 loop spans 15 amino acids. CDR3 sequence: CASSRQDTNTGELFF. CDR3 nucleotides: TGTGCCAGCAGTCGACAGGACACGAACACCGGGGAGCTGTTTTTT.